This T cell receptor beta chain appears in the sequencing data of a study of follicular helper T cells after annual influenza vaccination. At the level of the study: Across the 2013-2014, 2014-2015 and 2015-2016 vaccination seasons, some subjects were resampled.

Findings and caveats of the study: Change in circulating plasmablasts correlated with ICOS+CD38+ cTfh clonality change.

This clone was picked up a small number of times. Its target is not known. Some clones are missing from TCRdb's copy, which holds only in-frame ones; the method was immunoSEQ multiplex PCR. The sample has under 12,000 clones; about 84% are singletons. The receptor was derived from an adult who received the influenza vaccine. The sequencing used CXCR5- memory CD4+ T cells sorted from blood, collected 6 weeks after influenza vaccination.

CDR3: CAISEKGLLGNNQPQHF. For the CDR3, the DNA is TGTGCCATCAGTGAGAAAGGTCTCCTAGGGAACAATCAGCCCCAGCATTTT. The chain is built from TRBV10-3 and TRBJ1-5; D gene unclear. This CDR3 has 17 residues. Germline assignment: CDR1 ENHRY and CDR2 SYGVKD. V lost 2 bases and J 3 bases, leaving 17 bases between the germline ends.